This T cell receptor beta chain appears in the sequencing data of a study of regulatory T cells in long-lasting Graves disease. The junction had 5 bases not matched to a gene; V was cut back by 6 bases and J by 1 base. This CDR3 has 14 residues. Germline V gene sequence: CDR1 MNHNS, CDR2 SASEGT. As to time point: newly diagnosed GD, antithyroid drugs for less than 3 months. TCR sequences were obtained from RNA taken from PBMCs. Arm-PCR of CDR3 regions and iRepertoire HTBI primers were the basis on which TCR beta libraries were built. TCRdb processed the multiplex PCR reads anew with MiXCR; each CDR3 protein has one entry. Of approximately 230,000 distinct CDR3 sequences in the sample, 15% to 20% were seen once. This clonotype has ten or more counts.

The starting material was peripheral blood mononuclear cells (PBMCs), obtained at new diagnosis, from a patient treated with antithyroid drugs. The V call is TRBV6-1, the J call TRBJ2-7; 8 nucleotides line up with TRBD1. This clonotype was sampled from a female donor with Graves disease. The CDR3 sequence: CASSPRGPSYEQYF. The DNA for the CDR3 is TGTGCCAGCAGCCCCAGGGGGCCTTCCTACGAGCAGTACTTC.